The rows below give T cell receptor beta chains drawn from one sample of a study of blood T cell repertoires in COVID-19. The protocol was immunoSEQ multiplex PCR, while the TCRdb copy is restricted to in-frame clones and leaves out a portion. The sample consists of 90,000 to 130,000 clones, 87% of them appearing once. The sequenced sample consisted of peripheral blood. These receptors originate from a human donor in a cohort sampled during active COVID-19. CDR3s include the opening cysteine and the closing phenylalanine or tryptophan. The D gene is left open where the match is weak. Size values are once, few and many counts, or a class for expanded clones, and some rows have none.

NA	NA	TRBJ1-5	TRBV6-2/TRBV6-3	CASSFRSREASPQHF	TGTGCCAGCAGTTTCCGGTCCAGGGAGGCCTCGCCCCAGCATTTT
NA	NA	TRBJ2-2	TRBV5-1	CASSSVIRPNTGELFF	TGCGCCAGCAGCTCTGTTATCAGGCCCAACACCGGGGAGCTGTTTTTT
NA	NA	TRBJ2-7	TRBV7-2	CASSLAGATYEQYF	TGTGCCAGCAGCTTAGCGGGAGCCACCTACGAGCAGTACTTC
few	NA	TRBJ1-5	TRBV19	CASSIGLLFNQPQHF	TGTGCCAGTAGTATTGGGCTCCTATTCAATCAGCCCCAGCATTTT
NA	NA	TRBJ2-5	TRBV29-1	CSVEDRAFETQYF	TGCAGCGTTGAGGACAGAGCCTTTGAGACCCAGTACTTC
NA	NA	TRBJ2-7	TRBV4-3	CASSQQRTVEQYF	TGCGCCAGCAGCCAGCAACGGACAGTCGAGCAGTACTTC
NA	NA	TRBJ2-3	TRBV15	CATSRGEVADTQYF	TGTGCCACCAGCAGAGGAGAGGTAGCAGATACGCAGTATTTT
few	NA	TRBJ2-1	TRBV7-9	CASSLQGGADEQFF	TGTGCCAGCAGCCTACAGGGAGGGGCTGATGAGCAGTTCTTC
NA	NA	TRBJ1-2	TRBV28	CASSLSRFGYTF	TGTGCCAGCAGTTTGAGCCGGTTTGGCTACACCTTC
NA	NA	TRBJ1-1	TRBV30	CAWTERTTNTEAFF	TGTGCCTGGACGGAGAGGACTACGAACACTGAAGCTTTCTTT
NA	NA	TRBJ1-1	TRBV4-1	CASSQDRRALGNTEAFF	TGCGCCAGCAGCCAAGATAGGCGGGCCCTAGGGAACACTGAAGCTTTCTTT
NA	NA	TRBJ2-2	TRBV5-1	CASSPYRASTGELFF	TGCGCCAGCAGCCCTTACAGGGCGAGCACCGGGGAGCTGTTTTTT
few	NA	TRBJ1-5	TRBV6-4	CASSVGVNQPQHF	TGTGCCAGCAGTGTAGGAGTTAATCAGCCCCAGCATTTT
NA	TRBD2	TRBJ2-5	TRBV5-1	CASSLGSSGWQETQYF	TGCGCCAGCAGCTTGGGTTCTAGCGGATGGCAAGAGACCCAGTACTTC
NA	NA	TRBJ1-2	TRBV6-6	CASSKQENYGYTF	TGTGCCAGCAGTAAACAGGAGAACTATGGCTACACCTTC
NA	NA	TRBJ1-2	TRBV28	CASSLTGNYGYTF	TGTGCCAGCAGTCTCACAGGGAACTATGGCTACACCTTC
NA	NA	TRBJ2-3	TRBV5-1	CASKRKEGADTQYF	TGCGCCAGCAAAAGAAAGGAGGGAGCAGATACGCAGTATTTT
NA	TRBD1	TRBJ2-5	TRBV7-2	CASSSTTGKVETQYF	TGTGCCAGCAGCTCCACGACAGGGAAGGTCGAGACCCAGTACTTC
NA	TRBD2	TRBJ2-1	TRBV27	CASRPPGAGVFYNEQFF	TGTGCCAGCAGACCTCCGGGTGCGGGAGTGTTCTACAATGAGCAGTTCTTC
NA	TRBD2	TRBJ2-3	TRBV5-4	CASSLVASGISDTQYF	TGTGCCAGCAGCTTGGTGGCTAGCGGGATTTCAGATACGCAGTATTTT
NA	NA	TRBJ2-5	TRBV11-2	CASSLEASSAETQYF	TGTGCCAGCAGCTTAGAGGCTAGTTCAGCAGAGACCCAGTACTTC
NA	NA	TRBJ1-1	TRBV6-2/TRBV6-3	CASSYSRGNVFF	TGTGCCAGCAGTTACTCGAGAGGGAACGTTTTCTTT
NA	NA	TRBJ1-5	TRBV2	CASSEPRHSNQPQHF	TGTGCCAGCAGTGAACCCAGACATAGCAATCAGCCCCAGCATTTT
few	NA	TRBJ1-5	TRBV6-2/TRBV6-3	CASSAPRGARQPQHF	TGTGCCAGCAGTGCTCCCCGGGGGGCTAGACAGCCCCAGCATTTT
NA	NA	TRBJ1-1	TRBV7-3	CASSSRTGTNTEAFF	TGTGCCAGCAGCTCAAGGACCGGGACAAACACTGAAGCTTTCTTT
NA	NA	TRBJ1-3	TRBV7-2	CASSLGAGAGNTIYF	TGTGCCAGCAGCTTAGGGGCAGGGGCTGGAAACACCATATATTTT
NA	TRBD1	TRBJ2-2	TRBV19	CASSMVRGIRLRSTGELFF	TGTGCCAGTAGTATGGTCAGGGGGATTAGATTACGTAGCACCGGGGAGCTGTTTTTT
NA	NA	TRBJ2-1	TRBV7-9	CASSLAAAYNEQFF	TGTGCCAGCAGCTTAGCAGCGGCCTACAATGAGCAGTTCTTC
once	TRBD1	TRBJ1-6	TRBV4-3	CASSQDGGQGSGTYNSPLHF	TGCGCCAGCAGCCAAGATGGGGGACAGGGTTCAGGCACCTATAATTCACCCCTCCACTTT
NA	TRBD2	TRBJ2-3	TRBV7-3	CASSLPSGGTDTQYF	TGTGCCAGCAGCTTGCCTAGCGGGGGCACAGATACGCAGTATTTT
NA	NA	TRBJ1-5	TRBV28	CASSLRGYSNQPQHF	TGTGCCAGCAGTTTAAGAGGCTATAGCAATCAGCCCCAGCATTTT
NA	NA	TRBJ1-1	TRBV19	CASTPRRQENTEAFF	TGTGCCAGTACCCCAAGGAGACAGGAGAACACTGAAGCTTTCTTT
NA	TRBD2	TRBJ2-3	TRBV7-2	CASSLGPLAGPTDTQYF	TGTGCCAGCAGCTTAGGGCCTCTAGCGGGACCCACAGATACGCAGTATTTT
NA	NA	TRBJ1-6	TRBV6-5	CASSDNSPLHF	TGTGCCAGCAGCGATAATTCACCCCTCCACTTT
NA	TRBD1	TRBJ1-6	TRBV11-2	CASSLARGGFNSPLHF	TGTGCCAGCAGCTTAGCACGAGGGGGCTTTAATTCACCCCTCCACTTT
NA	TRBD2	TRBJ2-1	TRBV5-1	CASSLVAGGPPYNEQFF	TGCGCCAGCAGCTTGGTGGCGGGAGGGCCGCCCTACAATGAGCAGTTCTTC
NA	TRBD1	TRBJ1-2	TRBV6-6	CASSSQAGTGKGYTF	TGTGCCAGCAGTTCTCAGGCCGGGACAGGGAAAGGCTACACCTTC
NA	TRBD2	TRBJ2-1	TRBV3-1/TRBV3-2	CASREGLAVVNEQFF	TGTGCCAGCAGGGAGGGACTAGCCGTGGTCAATGAGCAGTTCTTC
NA	NA	TRBJ1-2	TRBV5-6	CASSLAVGGLYGYTF	TGTGCCAGCAGCTTGGCCGTCGGCGGTCTGTATGGCTACACCTTC
few	NA	TRBJ1-1	TRBV27	CASNLREPMNTEAFF	TGTGCCAGCAACCTGAGGGAACCCATGAACACTGAAGCTTTCTTT
NA	NA	TRBJ1-1	TRBV20-1	CSAPLIGEAFF	TGCAGTGCTCCACTTATCGGTGAAGCTTTCTTT
few	TRBD2	TRBJ2-7	TRBV6-5	CASSYERGASYEQYF	TGTGCCAGCAGTTACGAGCGGGGGGCCTCCTACGAGCAGTACTTC
NA	NA	TRBJ2-7	TRBV7-9	CASSQDRDYEQYF	TGTGCCAGCAGCCAGGACAGAGACTACGAGCAGTACTTC
NA	TRBD2	TRBJ2-4	TRBV11-2	CASSLKTSRLPTNIQYF	TGTGCCAGCAGCTTAAAGACTAGCCGTCTCCCCACAAACATTCAGTACTTC
NA	NA	TRBJ1-2	TRBV7-9	CASSSEQLTYGYTF	TGTGCCAGCAGCTCGGAACAGCTCACTTATGGCTACACCTTC
NA	NA	TRBJ2-5	TRBV27	CASSFDREETQYF	TGTGCCAGCAGTTTCGATCGAGAAGAGACCCAGTACTTC
NA	NA	TRBJ1-5	TRBV18	CASSVTALGNQPQHF	TGTGCCAGCTCCGTGACAGCGCTGGGGAATCAGCCCCAGCATTTT
NA	NA	TRBJ2-4	TRBV18	CASSPRTKNIQYF	TGTGCCAGCTCACCCAGAACCAAAAACATTCAGTACTTC
NA	NA	TRBJ1-1	TRBV25-1	CASSGGRRGNTEAFF	TGTGCCAGCAGTGGGGGCAGGAGGGGGAACACTGAAGCTTTCTTT
NA	NA	TRBJ1-2	TRBV4-2	CASSQEGGSSGYTF	TGTGCCAGCAGCCAAGAAGGAGGGTCAAGCGGCTACACCTTC
NA	NA	TRBJ2-7	TRBV12-3/TRBV12-4	CASSRGAREQYF	TGTGCCAGCAGCCGGGGGGCCCGCGAGCAGTACTTC
NA	NA	TRBJ1-1	TRBV28	CASSPPPVNTEAFF	TGTGCCAGCAGCCCACCGCCGGTGAACACTGAAGCTTTCTTT
NA	TRBD1	TRBJ2-5	TRBV18	CASSPLDRGHQETQYF	TGTGCCAGCTCACCTTTGGACAGGGGGCATCAAGAGACCCAGTACTTC
NA	NA	TRBJ2-1	TRBV15	CATSRDKGVPTFF	TGTGCCACCAGCAGAGATAAGGGGGTGCCGACGTTCTTC
once	NA	TRBJ1-2	TRBV18	CASSPPGGARLGGYTF	TGTGCCAGCTCACCACCTGGGGGGGCGCGCTTAGGTGGCTACACCTTC